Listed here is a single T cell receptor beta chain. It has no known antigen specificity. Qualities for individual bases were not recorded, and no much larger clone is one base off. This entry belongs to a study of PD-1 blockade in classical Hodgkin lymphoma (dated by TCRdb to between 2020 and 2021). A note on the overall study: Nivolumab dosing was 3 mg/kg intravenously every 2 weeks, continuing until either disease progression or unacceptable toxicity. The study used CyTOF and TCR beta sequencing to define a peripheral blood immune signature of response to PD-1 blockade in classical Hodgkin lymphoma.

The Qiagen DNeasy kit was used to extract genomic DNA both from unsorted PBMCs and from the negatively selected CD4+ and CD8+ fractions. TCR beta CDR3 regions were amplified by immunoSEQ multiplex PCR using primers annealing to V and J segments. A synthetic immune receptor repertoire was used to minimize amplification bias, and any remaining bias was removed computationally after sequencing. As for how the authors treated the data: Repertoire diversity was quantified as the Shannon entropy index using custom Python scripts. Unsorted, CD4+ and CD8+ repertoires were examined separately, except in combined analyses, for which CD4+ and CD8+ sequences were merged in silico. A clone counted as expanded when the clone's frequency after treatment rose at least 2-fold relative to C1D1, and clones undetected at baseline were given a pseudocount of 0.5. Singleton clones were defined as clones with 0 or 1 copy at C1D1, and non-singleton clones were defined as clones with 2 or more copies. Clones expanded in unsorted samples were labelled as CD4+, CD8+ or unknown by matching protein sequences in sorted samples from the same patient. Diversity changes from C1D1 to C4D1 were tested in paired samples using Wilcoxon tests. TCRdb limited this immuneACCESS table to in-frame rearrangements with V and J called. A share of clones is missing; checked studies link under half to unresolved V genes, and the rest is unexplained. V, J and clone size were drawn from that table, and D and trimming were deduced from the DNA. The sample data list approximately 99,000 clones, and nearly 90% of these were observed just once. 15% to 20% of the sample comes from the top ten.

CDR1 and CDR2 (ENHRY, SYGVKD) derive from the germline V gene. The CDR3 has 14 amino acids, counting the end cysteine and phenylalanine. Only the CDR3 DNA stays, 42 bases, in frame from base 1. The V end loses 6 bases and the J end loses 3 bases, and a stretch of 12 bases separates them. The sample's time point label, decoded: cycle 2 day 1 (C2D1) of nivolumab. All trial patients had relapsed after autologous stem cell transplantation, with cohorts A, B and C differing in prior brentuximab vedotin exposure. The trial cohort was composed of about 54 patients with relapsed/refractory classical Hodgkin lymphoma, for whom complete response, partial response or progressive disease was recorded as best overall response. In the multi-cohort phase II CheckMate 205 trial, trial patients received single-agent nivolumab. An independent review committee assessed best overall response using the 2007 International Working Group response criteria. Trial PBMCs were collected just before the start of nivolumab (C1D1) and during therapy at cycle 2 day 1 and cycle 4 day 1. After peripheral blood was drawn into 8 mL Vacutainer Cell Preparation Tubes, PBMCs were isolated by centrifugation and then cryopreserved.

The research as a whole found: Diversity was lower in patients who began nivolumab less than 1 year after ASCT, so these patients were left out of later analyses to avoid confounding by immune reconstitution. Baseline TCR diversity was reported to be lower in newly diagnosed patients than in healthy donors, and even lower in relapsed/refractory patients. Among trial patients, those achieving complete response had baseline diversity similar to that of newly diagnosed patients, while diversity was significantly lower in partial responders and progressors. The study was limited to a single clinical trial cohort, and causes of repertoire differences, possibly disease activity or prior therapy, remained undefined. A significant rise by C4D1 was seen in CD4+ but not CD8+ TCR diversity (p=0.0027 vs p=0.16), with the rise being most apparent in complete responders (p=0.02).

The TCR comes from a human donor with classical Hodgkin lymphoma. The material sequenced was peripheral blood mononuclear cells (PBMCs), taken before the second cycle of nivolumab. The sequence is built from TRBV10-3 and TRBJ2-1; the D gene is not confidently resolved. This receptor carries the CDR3 CAIRGSRSYNEQFF. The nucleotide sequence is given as TGTGCCATCAGGGGTAGTCGAAGCTACAATGAGCAGTTCTTC.